A single sample gave rise to the 20 T cell receptor beta chains below, sequenced in a study of glioma-infiltrating T cells after dendritic cell vaccination. Libraries were prepared by immunoSEQ multiplex PCR; TCRdb keeps only in-frame clonotypes and omits some of them. The sample has about 82,000 clones, around nine tenths seen once. The material sequenced was blood, taken before dendritic cell vaccination. The source of these receptors is a human donor with glioblastoma.

This chain joins TRBV10-1 and TRBJ2-4; 8 bases are shared with TRBD1. Losses at the gene ends were 7 bases for V and 2 bases for J; bases not matched to a gene: 10. CDR1 and CDR2 (germline): WNHNN, SYGVQD (reference sequence). The CDR3 totals 16 residues. For the CDR3, the DNA is TGCGCCAGCACCCGACAGGGGATGCGGACCAAAAACATTCAGTACTTC. The encoded protein is CASTRQGMRTKNIQYF.

This clone came up a few times. Other DNA variants within this sample encode the same CDR3. CDR3 in amino acids: CASSDRGDTDTQYF. The CDR3 DNA follows: TGTGCCAGCAGTGATCGGGGAGACACAGATACGCAGTATTTT. This rearrangement joins TRBV6-4 to TRBJ2-3; possible D gene TRBD2, 5 bases. CDR3 length: 14 amino acids. Germline V lookup: CDR1 MRHNA, CDR2 SNTAGT. Between the trimmed V and J ends, which lost 3 bases and 2 bases, there was a span of 9 bases.

This rearrangement joins TRBV6-1 to TRBJ1-1; D is undetermined. This CDR3 is 11 amino acids long. Germline lookup yields CDR1 MNHNS and CDR2 SASEGT. The ends were cut back, 7 bases at V and 1 base at J, with 4 bases in the middle. Here the CDR3 DNA reads TGTGCCAGCATTCGGAACACTGAAGCTTTCTTT. Its protein is CASIRNTEAFF.

The chain carries TRBV6-1 and TRBJ1-4; D perhaps matches TRBD1 (6 bases). Trimming cost V 3 bases and J 6 bases, with 8 bases left between them. Germline CDR1 and CDR2: MNHNS and SASEGT. The CDR3 sequence is 13 residues long. The CDR3 DNA follows: TGTGCCAGCAGTGACAGGGGCGATGAAAAACTGTTTTTT. It translates to CASSDRGDEKLFF.

This clone was recorded once. The chain links TRBV6-6 to TRBJ1-4; D is possibly TRBD1 (5 bases). The germline V gene encodes CDR1 MNHNY and CDR2 SVGAGI (reference sequence). Trimming removed 6 bases from V and 8 bases from J, with 16 bases in between. CDR3 length: 14 residues. CDR3 sequence (DNA): TGTGCCAGCAGCCAGACAGCCACCAGGGAAAAACTGTTTTTT. Its translation: CASSQTATREKLFF.

The chain uses TRBV11-2 and TRBJ2-7, with 12 nucleotides matching TRBD2. J was trimmed by 7 bases and V by 5 bases; bases with no gene match: 9. CDR1 is SGHAT, CDR2 FQNNGV, per germline. There are 15 residues in the CDR3. The CDR3 here is CASSPSSGRAPEQYF. In DNA form, the CDR3 reads TGTGCCAGCAGCCCGTCTAGCGGGAGGGCCCCTGAGCAGTACTTC. The full variable domain, rest sourced from reference TRBV11-2 and TRBJ2-7, is EAGVAQSPRYKIIEKRQSVAFWCNPISGHATLYWYQQILGQGPKLLIQFQNNGVVDDSQLPKDRFSAERLKGVDSTLKIQPAKLEDSAVYLCASSPSSGRAPEQYFGPGTRLTVT.

This clone was observed a single time. The chain recombines TRBV7-8 with TRBJ1-2, with D possibly being TRBD1 (5 bases). V lost 4 bases, J lost 4 bases, and 13 bases lay in between. Germline values: CDR1 SGHVS, CDR2 FQNEAQ. The CDR3 is 14 residues long. The CDR3 bases are TGTGCCAGCAGCTCCGGACCCGGGGGCTATGGCTACACCTTC. This translates into CASSSGPGGYGYTF. The full variable domain, with the rest looked up from reference TRBV7-8 and TRBJ1-2, is GAGVSQSPRYKVAKRGQDVALRCDPISGHVSLFWYQQALGQGPEFLTYFQNEAQLDKSGLPSDRFFAERPEGSVSTLKIQRTQQEDSAVYLCASSSGPGGYGYTFGSGTRLTVV.

The chain joins TRBV19 to TRBJ2-3, with 7 bases lining up with TRBD2. Germline V gene lookup returns CDR1 LNHDA and CDR2 SQIVND (reference sequence). V shed 6 bases and J 2 bases; nucleotides not matched to a gene: 2. The CDR3 loop spans 13 amino acids. CDR3 sequence: CASRGGVTDTQYF. The CDR3 DNA reads as TGTGCCAGTAGGGGGGGGGTCACAGATACGCAGTATTTT.

This chain uses TRBV2 with TRBJ2-1; TRBD1 agrees at 7 bases. The V gene end was trimmed by 4 bases and the J gene end by 0 bases; junction bases not matched to a gene: 3. CDR3 length: 15 amino acids. Germline V lookup: CDR1 SNHLY, CDR2 FYNNEI. The CDR3 region is CASSADRSSYNEQFF. The CDR3 region has the DNA TGTGCCAGCAGTGCGGACAGGAGCTCCTACAATGAGCAGTTCTTC.

This chain connects TRBV6-6 to TRBJ1-1, with D perhaps matching TRBD1 (5 bases). CDR1 and CDR2 from the germline V gene are MNHNY and SVGAGI (reference sequence). The V end lost 6 bases, the J end lost 6 bases, and 14 bases lay between the germline ends. The CDR3 spans 13 residues. CDR3 nucleotide sequence: TGTGCCAGCAGAATCAGGGTAACGGCTGAAGCTTTCTTT. The encoded protein is CASRIRVTAEAFF.

This clone appeared a few times. The rearrangement links TRBV11-2 to TRBJ1-6, with 7 bases aligning to TRBD1. The CDR3 contains 16 residues. Trimming at V came to 3 bases and at J to 6 bases, leaving 8 bases not matched to a gene. The germline gives CDR1 SGHAT, CDR2 FQNNGV. The CDR3, as DNA: TGTGCCAGCAGCTTTCTCGGGACAGAGCTTAATTCACCCCTCCACTTT. It yields the protein CASSFLGTELNSPLHF.

The J gene is TRBJ2-7, the V gene TRBV6-1, with 11 nucleotides matching TRBD1. The CDR3 is 13 residues long. Germline lookup yields CDR1 MNHNS and CDR2 SASEGT. V gave up 11 bases and J gave up 0 bases; unmatched junction bases: 3. Written as DNA, the CDR3 is TGTGCCGCTGGGACAGGGGGCTCCTACGAGCAGTACTTC. Its protein product is CAAGTGGSYEQYF.

Written as DNA, the CDR3 is TGTGCCAGCAGTACCCGGGACAGGGTCGGCGAGCAGTACTTC. It encodes CASSTRDRVGEQYF. The genes are TRBV6-6 and TRBJ2-7, with TRBD1 matching 9 bases. Trimming cost V 5 bases and J 6 bases; bases outside gene matches: 8. CDR1 is MNHNY, CDR2 SVGAGI, per germline (reference sequence). The CDR3 is 14 residues long.

For the CDR3, the DNA is TGTGCCAGCCTAATGTGGAGGCCGACCAAAAACATTCAGTACTTC. Amino acid sequence: CASLMWRPTKNIQYF. The J gene is TRBJ2-4, the V gene TRBV6-4, with D maybe TRBD2 (5 bases). Trimming stripped 8 bases from V and 2 bases from J, with 16 bases between. The CDR3 sequence is 15 residues long. In germline, CDR1 is MRHNA, CDR2 SNTAGT.

The chain links TRBV11-2 to TRBJ1-1; TRBD1 aligns across 8 bases. CDR3 size: 16 residues. CDR1 and CDR2 (germline): SGHAT, FQNNGV. Trimming removed 0 bases from V and 5 bases from J; junction bases left unmatched: 8. CDR3 sequence: CASSLDAQGARTEAFF. Written as DNA, the CDR3 is TGTGCCAGCAGCTTAGACGCCCAGGGGGCTCGGACTGAAGCTTTCTTT.

This chain joins TRBV2 and TRBJ1-4, with 10 positions matching TRBD1. CDR1 SNHLY and CDR2 FYNNEI come from the germline V gene. The length of the CDR3 is 15 residues. With 6 bases clipped from V and 5 bases from J, the junction kept 6 bases outside the gene matches. Here the CDR3 reads CASRGRQGANEKLFF. The DNA for the CDR3 is TGTGCCAGCAGGGGTAGACAGGGGGCGAATGAAAAACTGTTTTTT.

This chain connects TRBV5-1 to TRBJ2-2; D is possibly TRBD1 (6 bases). Germline V gene lookup returns CDR1 SGHRS and CDR2 YFSETQ. Trimming took 3 bases from V and 7 from J, leaving 19 bases between them. The CDR3 consists of 16 residues. The DNA for the CDR3 is TGCGCCAGCAGCTCCAGGGACAAGGCCATGGGCGGGGAGCTGTTTTTT. This codes for CASSSRDKAMGGELFF.

This clone was detected only once. The rearrangement joins TRBV11-3 to TRBJ2-3; D perhaps matches TRBD2 (6 bases). V dropped 5 bases and J dropped 8 bases, with 14 bases sitting between them. CDR1 is SGHNT and CDR2 is YENEEA in the germline V gene. The CDR3 sequence is 13 residues long. CDR3 amino acids: CASSQRAPGTQYF. The CDR3 coding sequence is TGTGCCAGCAGCCAGCGGGCCCCCGGTACGCAGTATTTT. The whole variable domain, remainder taken from reference TRBV11-3 and TRBJ2-3, is EAGVVQSPRYKIIEKKQPVAFWCNPISGHNTLYWYLQNLGQGPELLIRYENEEAVDDSQLPKDRFSAERLKGVDSTLKIQPAELGDSAVYLCASSQRAPGTQYFGPGTRLTVL.

This sequence joins TRBV6-1 and TRBJ2-6; D may be TRBD1 (5 bases). This CDR3 is built from 14 residues. The V end lost 4 bases, the J end lost 2 bases, and 6 bases lay between the germline ends. In germline, CDR1 is MNHNS, CDR2 SASEGT. The DNA of the CDR3 is TGTGCCAGCAGTGTAGGGGCTGGGGCCAACGTCCTGACTTTC. It yields the protein CASSVGAGANVLTF.

Written as DNA, the CDR3 is TGCGCCAGCAGCTCCGGCGAGGGGGTGATTGTCACTGAAGCTTTCTTT. This sequence encodes CASSSGEGVIVTEAFF. The rearrangement uses TRBV5-1 and TRBJ1-1; D might be TRBD1 (6 bases). V was shortened by 3 bases and J by 4 bases, with 19 bases between the two germline ends. The germline V gene encodes CDR1 SGHRS and CDR2 YFSETQ. This CDR3 is 16 amino acids long.